This TCR beta chain was found in a study of Graves' ophthalmopathy and Graves' hyperthyroidism. At least ten counts were recorded for this clonotype. Amplifying from RNA transcripts, the study obtained TCR beta CDR3 regions. The workflow started with a first-round RT-PCR run with HTBI primers and then moved on to a second-round multiplex PCR. TCRdb re-derived calls from the multiplex PCR reads in MiXCR, one entry per CDR3 protein. The sample yields around 600,000 distinct CDR3 sequences, under 50% seen once. The CDR3 contains 15 residues. Germline CDR1 is LNHNV and CDR2 is YYDKDF (reference sequence). After removal of 0 bases from V and 1 base from J, the junction contained 0 bases not matched to a gene.

The sample comprised peripheral blood. The receptor was derived from an adult man with Graves' ophthalmopathy. The chain recombines TRBV15 with TRBJ2-7; 10 bases are a match to TRBD2. The CDR3 loop is CATSRDSGGSYEQYF. The DNA of the CDR3 is TGTGCCACCAGCAGAGATAGCGGGGGGTCCTACGAGCAGTACTTC.